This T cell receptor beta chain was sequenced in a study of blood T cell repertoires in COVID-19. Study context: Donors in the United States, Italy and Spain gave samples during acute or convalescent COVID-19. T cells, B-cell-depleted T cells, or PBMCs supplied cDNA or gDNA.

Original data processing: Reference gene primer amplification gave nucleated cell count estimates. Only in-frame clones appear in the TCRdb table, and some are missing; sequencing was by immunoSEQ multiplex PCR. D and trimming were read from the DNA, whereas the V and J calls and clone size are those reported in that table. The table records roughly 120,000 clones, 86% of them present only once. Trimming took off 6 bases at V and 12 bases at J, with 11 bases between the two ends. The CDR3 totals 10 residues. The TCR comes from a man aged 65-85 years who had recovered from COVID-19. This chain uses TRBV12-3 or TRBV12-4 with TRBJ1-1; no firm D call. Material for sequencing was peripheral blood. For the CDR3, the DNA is TGTGCCAGCAGAATAAGGGAGACTTTCTTT. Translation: CASRIRETFF.